The T cell receptor beta chain described here comes from a study of T-cell reconstitution after alpha-beta-depleted transplantation in children. A remark on this clonotype: This may stem from a read error, because a much larger clone lies one nucleotide away.

The V gene's germline CDR1 is MGHRA and CDR2 YSYEKL. This CDR3 contains 17 residues. The TCRbeta library was prepared with unique molecular identifiers. Each CDR3 protein is one row after TCRdb ran MiXCR on the PCR reads. Seen here are about 610,000 distinct CDR3 sequences, 10% observed once, and the top ten hold about 4%. This receptor was obtained from a human donor who donated a stem cell graft to a child with acute myeloid leukemia. Sequences were derived from PBMCs from the stem cell graft donor, sampled from the stem cell graft. This chain uses TRBV4-1 with TRBJ1-4; 8 bases are a match to TRBD1. For the CDR3, the DNA is TGCGCCAACAGCCAACGGCCTATTTACAGGGGGAACGAAAAACTGTTTTTT. As protein: CANSQRPIYRGNEKLFF.